The 5 T cell receptor beta chains reported below all come from one sample, sequenced in a study of CD8+ T cells in alopecia areata. Sequencing used cDNA as its template, made by extracting RNA and reverse transcribing it. The repertoire was sequenced with immunoSEQ multiplex PCR; TCRdb's copy has only in-frame clones and lacks some. The sample contains 98,000 or so clones, 50% to 60% of which appear only once. The material sequenced was NKG2D-low CD8+ T cells sorted from blood. The receptors derive from a human donor with alopecia areata.

This clone occurred a few times. In DNA, the CDR3 is TGTGCCAGCAGCCAAGCTACCGAGCAGTACTTC. Its translation: CASSQATEQYF. The rearrangement links TRBV4-2 to TRBJ2-7; D remains ambiguous. The CDR3 consists of 11 residues. The V and J ends lost 1 base and 6 bases respectively, with 4 bases between them. From germline, CDR1 is LGHNA and CDR2 YNFKEQ.

The chain employs TRBV11-2 and TRBJ2-5; 9 bases are a match to TRBD2. From germline, CDR1 is SGHAT and CDR2 FQNNGV. This CDR3 has 16 amino acids. J lost 4 bases, V lost 1 base, and 7 bases had no gene match. CDR3 DNA: TGTGCCAGCAGCTTAGGTGAAGGACTAGCGATAGAGACCCAGTACTTC. Translation gives CASSLGEGLAIETQYF.

The V call is TRBV28, the J call TRBJ2-1, with 7 nucleotides matching TRBD1. After removal of 3 bases from V and 1 base from J, the junction contained 15 bases not matched to a gene. The CDR3 covers 19 residues. The V gene's germline CDR1 is MDHEN and CDR2 SYDVKM. CDR3 residues: CASSFGDPTPGQSYNEQFF. The CDR3 DNA reads TGTGCCAGCAGTTTTGGTGACCCGACCCCGGGACAGTCCTACAATGAGCAGTTCTTC.

This clone was seen a single time. The V and J genes are TRBV6-5 and TRBJ1-1; 7 bases are shared with TRBD1. Germline values: CDR1 MNHEY, CDR2 SVGAGI. V was pared by 6 bases and J by 4 bases, with 11 bases of the junction left unmatched. The CDR3 is made up of 15 amino acids. The chain's CDR3 is CASSRGARGSTEAFF. DNA for the CDR3: TGTGCCAGCAGCCGTGGGGCCAGGGGGTCCACTGAAGCTTTCTTT.

The V and J genes are TRBV21-1 and TRBJ2-1; TRBD2 was called by the table and not checked on the DNA. TRBV21-1 is recorded as a pseudogene. The CDR3 runs 15 residues. CDR3 DNA: TGTGCCAGCAGCAAAGGGTGTCTAGCGGACAATGAGCAGTTCTTC. This encodes CASSKGCLADNEQFF.